This is a list of T cell receptor beta chains from one sample in a study of spatial heterogeneity in lung cancer. TCRdb reanalysed the 5' RACE reads using MiXCR and keeps one entry per CDR3 protein. The table has approximately 11,000 distinct CDR3 sequences, over 6% seen once; the top ten hold over 25%. The specimen was PBMCs, collected at surgery. The origin of the receptors is a male donor with early-stage non-small cell lung cancer. Both conserved end residues are part of each CDR3. The order of the fields is D gene, J gene, V gene, clone size, CDR3 DNA, CDR3 protein. D genes are given only for firm matches. The size entry is marked missing in some rows and otherwise reads once, few, many or a size class.

TRBD1 TRBJ1-5 TRBV27 many TGTGCCAGCAGTAAGGACAGGGGGGGCAATCAGCCCCAGCATTTT CASSKDRGGNQPQHF
NA TRBJ2-2 TRBV20-1 many TGCAGTGCTAGAGACCCTTCGGGATCCCCTGACACCGGGGAGCTGTTTTTT CSARDPSGSPDTGELFF
TRBD1 TRBJ2-7 TRBV6-5 many TGTGCCAGCAGTTACGCGGGACAGGACTACGAGCAGTACTTC CASSYAGQDYEQYF
NA TRBJ2-7 TRBV12-5 many TGTGCTAGTGGTTTGGAGGCGCCATGGGAGCAGTACTTC CASGLEAPWEQYF
TRBD2 TRBJ2-7 TRBV6-6 many TGTGCCAGCAGTTCCGGGACTAGCGGGAGATACTACGAGCAGTACTTC CASSSGTSGRYYEQYF
NA TRBJ2-1 TRBV20-1 few TGCAGTGCCTCCGCTAATGAGCAGTTCTTC CSASANEQFF
NA TRBJ2-1 TRBV28 NA TGTGCCAGTCTGGGACGGAGAGGCGATGAGCAGTTCTTC CASLGRRGDEQFF
NA TRBJ2-5 TRBV11-2 few TGTGCCAGCAGCTTAGCCCTCGGCCAAGAGACCCAGTACTTC CASSLALGQETQYF
NA TRBJ2-2 TRBV28 medium-sized TGTGCCAGCAGTTTACCCCCAGGAGCCCCCGGGGAGCTGTTTTTT CASSLPPGAPGELFF
NA TRBJ1-1 TRBV5-5 many TGTGCCAGCAGCCCGGAGCTAGAAGCTTTCTTT CASSPELEAFF